The 2 T cell receptor beta chains reported below all come from one sample, sequenced in a study of CD8 T cells in Susac syndrome. Random hexamers primed reverse transcription of about 0.45 to 1 ug RNA. Each CDR3 protein gets one entry after TCRdb re-called the immunoSEQ multiplex PCR reads with MiXCR. In the table there are about 150,000 distinct CDR3 sequences, around 95% of which are singletons. Sequenced material: CD4+ T cells from PBMCs. The receptors stem from a human donor with Susac syndrome.

The J gene is TRBJ2-5, the V gene TRBV13; TRBD1 agrees at 8 bases. Trimming at V came to 4 bases and at J to 5 bases, leaving 9 bases not matched to a gene. CDR1 and CDR2 from the germline V gene are PRHDT and FYEKMQ (reference sequence). This CDR3 is 15 amino acids long. The CDR3 DNA follows: TGTGCCAGCAGCTCCCGGACAGGGAGAGGCGAGACCCAGTACTTC. Translation: CASSSRTGRGETQYF. Complete variable domain (other parts from reference TRBV13 and TRBJ2-5): AAGVIQSPRHLIKEKRETATLKCYPIPRHDTVYWYQQGPGQDPQFLISFYEKMQSDKGSIPDRFSAQQFSDYHSELNMSSLELGDSALYFCASSSRTGRGETQYFGPGTRLLVL.

The chain links TRBV7-2 to TRBJ2-1; 8 nucleotides match TRBD2. CDR3 length: 15 residues. With V trimmed by 5 bases and J by 8 bases, 11 bases remained unmatched. Germline CDR1 and CDR2: SGHTA and FQGNSA. The CDR3 region is CASSTQRGPGDEQFF. As DNA, the CDR3 is TGTGCCAGCAGCACTCAGCGGGGGCCCGGCGATGAGCAGTTCTTC.